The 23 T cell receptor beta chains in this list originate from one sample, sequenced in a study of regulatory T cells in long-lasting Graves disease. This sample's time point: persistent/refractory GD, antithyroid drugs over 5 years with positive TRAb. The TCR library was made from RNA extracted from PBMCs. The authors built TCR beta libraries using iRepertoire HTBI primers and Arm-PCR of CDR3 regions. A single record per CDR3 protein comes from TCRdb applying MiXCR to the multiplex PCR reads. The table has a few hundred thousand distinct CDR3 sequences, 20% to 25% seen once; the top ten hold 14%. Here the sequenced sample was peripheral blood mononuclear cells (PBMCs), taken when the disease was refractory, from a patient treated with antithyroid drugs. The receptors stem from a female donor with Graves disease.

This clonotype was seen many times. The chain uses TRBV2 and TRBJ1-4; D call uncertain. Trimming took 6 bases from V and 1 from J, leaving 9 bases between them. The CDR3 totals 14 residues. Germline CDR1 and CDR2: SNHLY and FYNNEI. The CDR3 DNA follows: TGTGCCAGCAGCCTAGAACAAACTAATGAAAAACTGTTTTTT. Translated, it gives CASSLEQTNEKLFF. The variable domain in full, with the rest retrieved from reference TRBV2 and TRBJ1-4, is EPEVTQTPSHQVTQMGQEVILRCVPISNHLYFYWYRQILGQKVEFLVSFYNNEISEKSEIFDDQFSVERPDGSNFTLKIRSTKLEDSAMYFCASSLEQTNEKLFFGSGTQLSVL.

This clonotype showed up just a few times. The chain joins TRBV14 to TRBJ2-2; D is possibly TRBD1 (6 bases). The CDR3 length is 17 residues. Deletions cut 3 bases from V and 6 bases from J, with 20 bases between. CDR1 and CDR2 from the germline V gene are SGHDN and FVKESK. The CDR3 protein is CASSHDRDTNRAGELFF. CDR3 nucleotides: TGTGCCAGCAGCCACGACCGGGACACAAACCGGGCCGGGGAGCTGTTTTTT.

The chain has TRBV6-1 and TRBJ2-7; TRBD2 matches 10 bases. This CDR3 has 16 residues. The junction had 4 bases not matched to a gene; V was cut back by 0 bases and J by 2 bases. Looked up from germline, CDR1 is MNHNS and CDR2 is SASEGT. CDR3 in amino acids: CASSEAPSGSPYEQYF. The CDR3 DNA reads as TGTGCCAGCAGTGAAGCCCCTAGCGGGAGCCCCTACGAGCAGTACTTC.

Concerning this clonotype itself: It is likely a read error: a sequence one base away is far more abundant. As DNA, the CDR3 is TGCAGTGCTCGGACAGGGGTGGAGAGCCAAGAGGCCCAGTACTTC. Residues: CSARTGVESQEAQYF. The rearrangement links TRBV20-1 to TRBJ2-1; 9 nucleotides align to TRBD1. The DNA end favors TRBJ2-5, so the J call may be wrong. The germline gives CDR1 DFQATT, CDR2 SNEGSKA (reference sequence). The length of the CDR3 is 15 residues.

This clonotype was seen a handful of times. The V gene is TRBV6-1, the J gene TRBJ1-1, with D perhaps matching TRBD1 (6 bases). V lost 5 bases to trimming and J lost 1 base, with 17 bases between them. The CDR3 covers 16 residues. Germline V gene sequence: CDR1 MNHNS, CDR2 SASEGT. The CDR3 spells CASSRRLGGSNTEAFF. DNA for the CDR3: TGTGCCAGCAGTAGGAGATTAGGGGGTTCGAACACTGAAGCTTTCTTT.

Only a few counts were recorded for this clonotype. CDR3 in amino acids: CASSVPWTEDYGYTF. The CDR3 DNA sequence: TGTGCCAGCAGCGTACCCTGGACAGAGGACTATGGCTACACCTTC. The gene calls are TRBV28 and TRBJ1-2, with D perhaps matching TRBD1 (6 bases). Germline CDR1 MDHEN, CDR2 SYDVKM. Deletions cut 6 bases from V and 3 bases from J, with 17 bases between. The CDR3 extends over 15 amino acids.

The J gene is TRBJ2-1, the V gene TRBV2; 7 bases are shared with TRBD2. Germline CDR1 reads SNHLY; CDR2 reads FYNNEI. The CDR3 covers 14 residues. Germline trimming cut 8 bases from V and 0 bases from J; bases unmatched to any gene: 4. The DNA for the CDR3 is TGTGCCAGCTTTGGCGGGAGCTCCTACAATGAGCAGTTCTTC. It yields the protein CASFGGSSYNEQFF.

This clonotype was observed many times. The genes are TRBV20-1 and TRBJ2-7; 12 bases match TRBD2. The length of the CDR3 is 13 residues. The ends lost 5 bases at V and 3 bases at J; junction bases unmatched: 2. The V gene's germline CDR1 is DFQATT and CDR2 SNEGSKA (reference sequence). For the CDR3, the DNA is TGCAGTGCTCCGACTAGCGGGAGCTACGAGCAGTACTTC. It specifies CSAPTSGSYEQYF.

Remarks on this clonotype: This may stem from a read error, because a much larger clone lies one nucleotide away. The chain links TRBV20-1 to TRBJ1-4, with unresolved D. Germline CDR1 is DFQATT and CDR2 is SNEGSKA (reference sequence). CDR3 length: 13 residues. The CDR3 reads CSASPSVNENLFF. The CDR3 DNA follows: TGCAGTGCTAGTCCGTCTGTTAATGAAAACCTGTTTTTT.

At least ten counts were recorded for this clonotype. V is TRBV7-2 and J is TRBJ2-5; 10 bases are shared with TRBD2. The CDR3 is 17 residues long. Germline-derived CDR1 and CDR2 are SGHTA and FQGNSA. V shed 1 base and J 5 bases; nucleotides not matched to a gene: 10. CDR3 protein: CASSLVSSGRGGETQYF. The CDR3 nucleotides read TGTGCCAGCAGCTTAGTTTCTAGCGGGAGAGGAGGGGAGACCCAGTACTTC.

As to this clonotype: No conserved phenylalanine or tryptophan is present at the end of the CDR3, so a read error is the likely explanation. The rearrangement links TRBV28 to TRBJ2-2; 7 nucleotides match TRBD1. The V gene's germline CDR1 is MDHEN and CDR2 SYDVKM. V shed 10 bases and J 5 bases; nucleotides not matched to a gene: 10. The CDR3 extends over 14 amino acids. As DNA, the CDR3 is TGTGCCACGATTTTGACAGGGTTTACCGGGGAGCTGTTTTCT. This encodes CATILTGFTGELFS.

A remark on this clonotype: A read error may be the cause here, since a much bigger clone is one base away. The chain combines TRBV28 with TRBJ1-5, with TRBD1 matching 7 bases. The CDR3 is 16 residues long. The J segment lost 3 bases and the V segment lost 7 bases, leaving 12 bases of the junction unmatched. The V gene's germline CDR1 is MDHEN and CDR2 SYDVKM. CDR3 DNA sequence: TGTGCCAGCAATAAATTTGGGACAGCTAACAATCAGCCCCAGCATTTT. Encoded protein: CASNKFGTANNQPQHF.

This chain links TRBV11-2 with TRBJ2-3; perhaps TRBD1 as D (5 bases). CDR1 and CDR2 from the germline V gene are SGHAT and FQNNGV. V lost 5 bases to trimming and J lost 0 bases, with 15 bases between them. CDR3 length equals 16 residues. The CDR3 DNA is TGTGCCAGCAGCGCTGCCGTCAGGACAAGCACAGATACGCAGTATTTT. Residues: CASSAAVRTSTDTQYF.

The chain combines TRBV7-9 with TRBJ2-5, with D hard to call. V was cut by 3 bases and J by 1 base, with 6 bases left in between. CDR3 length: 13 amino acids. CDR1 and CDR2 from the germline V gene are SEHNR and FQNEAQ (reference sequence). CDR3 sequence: CASSFTAQETQYF. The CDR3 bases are TGTGCCAGCAGCTTTACGGCCCAAGAGACCCAGTACTTC.

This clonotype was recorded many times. The CDR3 DNA reads TGTGCCAGCAGCGATAGGACTGGGAACACTGAAGCTTTCTTT. Its translation is CASSDRTGNTEAFF. The chain has TRBV2 and TRBJ1-1; D unresolved. CDR1 and CDR2 (germline): SNHLY, FYNNEI. The CDR3 is made up of 14 amino acids. Trimming stripped 6 bases from V and 1 base from J, with 12 bases between.

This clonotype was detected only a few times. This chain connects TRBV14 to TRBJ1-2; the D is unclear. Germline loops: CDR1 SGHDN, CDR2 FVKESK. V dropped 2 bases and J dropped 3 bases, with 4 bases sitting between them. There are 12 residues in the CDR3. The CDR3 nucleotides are TGTGCCAGCAGCCAATCAGACTATGGCTACACCTTC. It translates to CASSQSDYGYTF.

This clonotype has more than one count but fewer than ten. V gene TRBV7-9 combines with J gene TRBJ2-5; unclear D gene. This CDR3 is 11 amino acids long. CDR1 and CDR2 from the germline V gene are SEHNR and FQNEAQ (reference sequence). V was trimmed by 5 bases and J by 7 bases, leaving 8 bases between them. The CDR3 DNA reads TGTGCCAGCAGCCCAACCTTGACCCAGTACTTC. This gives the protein CASSPTLTQYF.

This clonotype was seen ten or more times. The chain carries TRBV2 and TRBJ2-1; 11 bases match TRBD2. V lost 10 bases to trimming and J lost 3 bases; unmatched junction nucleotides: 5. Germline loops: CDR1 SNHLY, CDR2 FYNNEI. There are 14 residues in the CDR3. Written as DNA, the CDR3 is TGTGCCATAGGACTAGCGGGTGACTACAATGAGCAGTTCTTC. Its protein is CAIGLAGDYNEQFF.

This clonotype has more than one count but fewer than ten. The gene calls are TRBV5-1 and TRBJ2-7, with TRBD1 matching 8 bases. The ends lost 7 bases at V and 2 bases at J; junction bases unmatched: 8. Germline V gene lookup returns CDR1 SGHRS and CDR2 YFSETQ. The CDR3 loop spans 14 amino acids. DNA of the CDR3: TGCGCCAGCGCTCCGGACAGGGCAACCTACGAGCAGTACTTC. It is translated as CASAPDRATYEQYF.

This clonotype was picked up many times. CDR3 protein: CASSPALKETQYF. The CDR3, as DNA: TGTGCCAGCTCACCAGCTCTCAAAGAGACCCAGTACTTC. V and J are TRBV18 and TRBJ2-5; D remains unclear. In germline, CDR1 is KGHSH, CDR2 LQKENI. The CDR3 sequence is 13 residues long. V shed 2 bases and J shed 3 bases, with 7 bases lying between them. Full variable domain (missing parts from reference TRBV18 and TRBJ2-5): NAGVMQNPRHLVRRRGQEARLRCSPMKGHSHVYWYRQLPEEGLKFMVYLQKENIIDESGMPKERFSAEFPKEGPSILRIQQVVRGDSAAYFCASSPALKETQYFGPGTRLLVL.

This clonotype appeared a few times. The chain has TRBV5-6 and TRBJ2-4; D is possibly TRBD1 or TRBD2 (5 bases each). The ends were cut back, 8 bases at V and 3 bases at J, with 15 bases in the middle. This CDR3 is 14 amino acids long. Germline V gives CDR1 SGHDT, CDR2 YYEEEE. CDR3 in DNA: TGTGCCAGTCACCCGGGACGCAACAAAAACATTCAGTACTTC. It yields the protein CASHPGRNKNIQYF. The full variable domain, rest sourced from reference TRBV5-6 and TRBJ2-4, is DAGVTQSPTHLIKTRGQQVTLRCSPKSGHDTVSWYQQALGQGPQFIFQYYEEEERQRGNFPDRFSGHQFPNYSSELNVNALLLGDSALYLCASHPGRNKNIQYFGAGTRLSVL.

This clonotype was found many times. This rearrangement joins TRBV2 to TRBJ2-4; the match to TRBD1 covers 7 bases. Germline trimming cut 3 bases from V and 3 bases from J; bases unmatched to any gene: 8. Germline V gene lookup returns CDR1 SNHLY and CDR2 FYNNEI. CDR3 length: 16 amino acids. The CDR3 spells CASSDPTGMVKNIQYF. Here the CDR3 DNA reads TGTGCCAGCAGTGATCCGACAGGGATGGTCAAAAACATTCAGTACTTC.

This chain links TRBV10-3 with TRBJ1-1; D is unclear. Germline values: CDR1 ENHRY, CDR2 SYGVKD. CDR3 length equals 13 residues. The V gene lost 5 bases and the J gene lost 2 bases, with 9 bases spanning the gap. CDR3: CAISPGSNTEAFF. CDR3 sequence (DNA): TGTGCCATCAGTCCTGGCAGTAACACTGAAGCTTTCTTT.